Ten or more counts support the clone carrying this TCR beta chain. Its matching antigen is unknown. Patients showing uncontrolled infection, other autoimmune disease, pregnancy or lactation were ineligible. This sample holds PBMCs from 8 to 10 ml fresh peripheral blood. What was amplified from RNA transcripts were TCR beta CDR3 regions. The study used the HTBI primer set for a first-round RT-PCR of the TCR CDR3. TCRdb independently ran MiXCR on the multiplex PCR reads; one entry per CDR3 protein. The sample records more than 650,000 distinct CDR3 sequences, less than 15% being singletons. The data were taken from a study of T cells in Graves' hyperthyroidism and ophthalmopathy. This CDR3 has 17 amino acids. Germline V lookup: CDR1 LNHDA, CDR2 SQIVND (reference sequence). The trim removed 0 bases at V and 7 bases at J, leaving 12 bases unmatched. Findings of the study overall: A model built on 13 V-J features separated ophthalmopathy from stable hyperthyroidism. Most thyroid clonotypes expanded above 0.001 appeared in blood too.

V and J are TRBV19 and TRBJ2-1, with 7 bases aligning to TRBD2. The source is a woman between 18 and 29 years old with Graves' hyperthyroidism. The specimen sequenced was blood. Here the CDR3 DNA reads TGTGCCAGTAGTATAGAAGGAAGCGGGGCTCGGGGAAATGAGCAGTTCTTC. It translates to CASSIEGSGARGNEQFF. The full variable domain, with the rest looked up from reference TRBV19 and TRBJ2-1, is DGGITQSPKYLFRKEGQNVTLSCEQNLNHDAMYWYRQDPGQGLRLIYYSQIVNDFQKGDIAEGYSVSREKKESFPLTVTSAQKNPTAFYLCASSIEGSGARGNEQFFGPGTRLTVL.